These 2 T cell receptor beta chains were all obtained from the same sample, sequenced in a study of early T cells in non-severe SARS-CoV-2 infection. From the 5' RACE reads, TCRdb called clonotypes with MiXCR, one entry per CDR3 protein. The sample contains 80,000 or so distinct CDR3 sequences, approximately 10% of which appear only once. Sequenced material: whole blood, taken at baseline. The receptors shown here come from an adult who was a healthcare worker with PCR-confirmed SARS-CoV-2 infection or an uninfected control (not recorded which).

This clonotype was counted at least ten times. This chain links TRBV19 with TRBJ1-4; no reliable D call. The ends were cut back, 6 bases at V and 0 bases at J, with 8 bases in the middle. CDR3 length: 14 residues. CDR1 is LNHDA, CDR2 SQIVND, per germline (reference sequence). The CDR3 protein is CASRDITTNEKLFF. The CDR3 nucleotides read TGTGCCAGTAGAGACATCACAACTAATGAAAAACTGTTTTTT. Based on the CDR3 plus reference TRBV19 and TRBJ1-4, the full variable domain is DGGITQSPKYLFRKEGQNVTLSCEQNLNHDAMYWYRQDPGQGLRLIYYSQIVNDFQKGDIAEGYSVSREKKESFPLTVTSAQKNPTAFYLCASRDITTNEKLFFGSGTQLSVL.

This clonotype was seen more than once but under ten times. The V and J genes are TRBV20-1 and TRBJ2-7; 11 bases line up with TRBD2. The germline gives CDR1 DFQATT, CDR2 SNEGSKA (reference sequence). The CDR3 length is 16 residues. The junction had 10 bases not matched to a gene; V was cut back by 1 base and J by 5 bases. For the CDR3, the DNA is TGCAGTGCTAGAGCCGGGCTAGCGGGGGGTGGCGACGAGCAGTACTTC. This sequence encodes CSARAGLAGGGDEQYF.